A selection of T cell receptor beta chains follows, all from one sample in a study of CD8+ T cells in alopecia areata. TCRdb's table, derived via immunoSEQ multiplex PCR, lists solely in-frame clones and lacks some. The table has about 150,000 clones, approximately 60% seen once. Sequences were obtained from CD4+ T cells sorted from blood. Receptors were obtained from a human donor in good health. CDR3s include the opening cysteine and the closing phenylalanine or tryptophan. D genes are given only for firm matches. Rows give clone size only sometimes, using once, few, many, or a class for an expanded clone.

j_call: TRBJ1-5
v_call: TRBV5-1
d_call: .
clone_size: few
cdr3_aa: CASSLAGNRHQPQHF
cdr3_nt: TGCGCCAGCAGCTTGGCTGGGAACAGACATCAGCCCCAGCATTTT

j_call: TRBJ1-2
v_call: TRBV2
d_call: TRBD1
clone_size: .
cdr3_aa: CASTQGGTGINYGYTF
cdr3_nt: TGTGCCAGCACTCAAGGGGGGACAGGGATTAACTATGGCTACACCTTC

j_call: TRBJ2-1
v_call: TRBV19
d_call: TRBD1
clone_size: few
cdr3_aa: CASRQGTVGEQFF
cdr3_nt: TGTGCCAGTAGGCAGGGGACAGTGGGTGAGCAGTTCTTC

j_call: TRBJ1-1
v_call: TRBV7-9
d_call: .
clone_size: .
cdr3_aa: CASSSRNGGPGTEAFF
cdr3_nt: TGTGCCAGCAGCTCTAGGAACGGGGGGCCAGGCACTGAAGCTTTCTTT

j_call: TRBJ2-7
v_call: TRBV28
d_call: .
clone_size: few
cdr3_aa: CASSSTGTIFVEQYF
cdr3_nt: TGTGCCAGCAGTTCTACCGGGACAATATTTGTGGAGCAGTACTTC

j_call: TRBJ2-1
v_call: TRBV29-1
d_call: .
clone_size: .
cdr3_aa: CSVEEGLTGYNEQFF
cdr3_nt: TGCAGCGTTGAAGAGGGACTGACAGGATACAATGAGCAGTTCTTC

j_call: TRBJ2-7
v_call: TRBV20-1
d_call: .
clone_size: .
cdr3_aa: CSAGRGYEQYF
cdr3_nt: TGCAGTGCTGGCCGGGGTTACGAGCAGTACTTC

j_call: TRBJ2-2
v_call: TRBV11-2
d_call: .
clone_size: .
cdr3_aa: CASSLEVGGELFF
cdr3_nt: TGTGCCAGCAGCTTAGAGGTTGGAGGGGAGCTGTTTTTT

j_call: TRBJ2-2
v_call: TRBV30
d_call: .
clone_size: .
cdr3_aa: CAWSVLALSGELFF
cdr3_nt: TGTGCCTGGAGTGTACTGGCCCTTTCCGGGGAGCTGTTTTTT

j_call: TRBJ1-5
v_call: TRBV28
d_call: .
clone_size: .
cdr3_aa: CASSTHQPQHF
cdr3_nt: TGTGCCAGCAGTACCCATCAGCCCCAGCATTTT

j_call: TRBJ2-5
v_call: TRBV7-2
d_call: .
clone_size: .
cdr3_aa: CASSLAGHQETQYF
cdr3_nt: TGTGCCAGCAGCTTAGCGGGCCACCAAGAGACCCAGTACTTC

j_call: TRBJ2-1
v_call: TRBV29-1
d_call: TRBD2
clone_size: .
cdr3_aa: CSVDGSGTSYNEQFF
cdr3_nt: TGCAGCGTTGATGGTAGCGGGACCTCCTACAATGAGCAGTTCTTC

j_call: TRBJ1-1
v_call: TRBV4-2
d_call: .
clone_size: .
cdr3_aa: CASSPGTTVGTEAFF
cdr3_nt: TGTGCCAGCAGCCCCGGTACGACGGTGGGGACTGAAGCTTTCTTT

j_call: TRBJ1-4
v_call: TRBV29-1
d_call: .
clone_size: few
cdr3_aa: CTRRPTNEKLFF
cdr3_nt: TGCACCCGACGGCCAACTAATGAAAAACTGTTTTTT

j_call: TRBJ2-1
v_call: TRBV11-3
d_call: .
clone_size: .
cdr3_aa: CASSLGGFYNEQFF
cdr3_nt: TGTGCCAGCAGCTTAGGAGGGTTCTACAATGAGCAGTTCTTC

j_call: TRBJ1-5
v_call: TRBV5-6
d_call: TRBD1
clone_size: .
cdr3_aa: CASSNTGGGLNQPQHF
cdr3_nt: TGTGCCAGCAGCAATACAGGGGGTGGCCTCAATCAGCCCCAGCATTTT

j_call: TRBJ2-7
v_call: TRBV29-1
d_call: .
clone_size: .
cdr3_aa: CSVEEVAVTTGAYEQYF
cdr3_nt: TGCAGCGTTGAAGAGGTTGCTGTGACGACTGGGGCCTACGAGCAGTACTTC

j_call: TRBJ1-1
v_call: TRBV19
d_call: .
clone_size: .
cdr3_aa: CASSIGRLMNTEAFF
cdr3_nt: TGTGCCAGTAGTATAGGGCGCCTCATGAACACTGAAGCTTTCTTT

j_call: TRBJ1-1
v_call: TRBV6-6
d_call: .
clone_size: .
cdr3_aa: CASNPGETNTEAFF
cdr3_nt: TGTGCCAGCAACCCAGGGGAGACGAACACTGAAGCTTTCTTT

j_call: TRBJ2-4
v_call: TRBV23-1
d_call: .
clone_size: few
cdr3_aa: CASSLSRGSATTISHIQYF
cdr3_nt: TGCGCCAGCAGTCTCTCGAGGGGGAGCGCCACTACGATCTCACACATTCAGTACTTC

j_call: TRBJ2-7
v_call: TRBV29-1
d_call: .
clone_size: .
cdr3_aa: CSVGNRGGLNEQYF
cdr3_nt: TGCAGCGTCGGGAATCGAGGGGGGCTCAACGAGCAGTACTTC

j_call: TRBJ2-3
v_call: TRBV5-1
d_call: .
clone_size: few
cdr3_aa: CASSPGTSTDTQYF
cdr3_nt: TGCGCCAGCAGCCCTGGGACTAGCACAGATACGCAGTATTTT

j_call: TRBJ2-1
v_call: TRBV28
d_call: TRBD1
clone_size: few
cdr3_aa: CASSSYRGTGGNEQFF
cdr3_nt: TGTGCCAGCAGTTCATATCGCGGGACAGGGGGCAATGAGCAGTTCTTC

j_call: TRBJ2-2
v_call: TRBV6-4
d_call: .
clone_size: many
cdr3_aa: CASSDRDTGELFF
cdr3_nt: TGTGCCAGCAGTGACAGGGACACCGGGGAGCTGTTTTTT

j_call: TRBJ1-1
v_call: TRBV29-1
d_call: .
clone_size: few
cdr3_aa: CSARQLNTEAFF
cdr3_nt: TGCAGCGCCCGGCAACTGAACACTGAAGCTTTCTTT

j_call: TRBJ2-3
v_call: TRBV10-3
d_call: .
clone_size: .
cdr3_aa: CAISEGGADTQYF
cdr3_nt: TGTGCCATCAGTGAAGGTGGGGCAGATACGCAGTATTTT

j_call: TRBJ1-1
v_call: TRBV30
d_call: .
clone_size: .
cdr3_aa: CAWRWGPSNTEAFF
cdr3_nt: TGTGCCTGGAGGTGGGGGCCGTCGAACACTGAAGCTTTCTTT

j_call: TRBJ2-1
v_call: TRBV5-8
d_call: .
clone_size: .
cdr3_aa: CASSVSGARQFF
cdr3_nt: TGTGCCAGCAGCGTGTCGGGGGCGCGGCAGTTCTTC

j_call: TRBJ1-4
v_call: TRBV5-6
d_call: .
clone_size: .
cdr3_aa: CASSLAGQRGPNEKLFF
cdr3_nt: TGTGCCAGCAGCTTGGCCGGTCAGCGGGGGCCCAATGAAAAACTGTTTTTT

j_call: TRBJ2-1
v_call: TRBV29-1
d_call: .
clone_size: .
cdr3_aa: CSARGLKSYNEQFF
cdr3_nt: TGCAGCGCACGAGGACTAAAATCCTACAATGAGCAGTTCTTC

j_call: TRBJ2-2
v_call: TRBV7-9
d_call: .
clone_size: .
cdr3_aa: CASSFPGELFF
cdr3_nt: TGTGCCAGCAGCTTCCCCGGGGAGCTGTTTTTT

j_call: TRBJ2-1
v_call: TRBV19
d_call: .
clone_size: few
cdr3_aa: CASSGNLRGNEQFF
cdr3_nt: TGTGCCAGCTCCGGAAACCTAAGGGGGAATGAGCAGTTCTTC

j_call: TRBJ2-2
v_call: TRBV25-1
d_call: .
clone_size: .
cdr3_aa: CASSADRNTGELFF
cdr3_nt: TGTGCCAGCAGTGCTGACAGGAACACCGGGGAGCTGTTTTTT

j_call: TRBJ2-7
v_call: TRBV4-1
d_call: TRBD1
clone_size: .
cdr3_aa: CASSQTGQGRSYEQYF
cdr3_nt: TGCGCCAGCAGCCAGACCGGACAGGGTAGATCCTACGAGCAGTACTTC

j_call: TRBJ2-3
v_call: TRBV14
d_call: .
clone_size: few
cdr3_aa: CASSPLRGTDTQYF
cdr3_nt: TGTGCCAGCAGCCCACTGCGGGGCACAGATACGCAGTATTTT

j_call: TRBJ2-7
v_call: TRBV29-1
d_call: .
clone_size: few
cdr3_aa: CSVDAGTYEQYF
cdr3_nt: TGCAGCGTTGATGCAGGCACCTACGAGCAGTACTTC

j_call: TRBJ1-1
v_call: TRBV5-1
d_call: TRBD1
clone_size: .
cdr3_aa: CASTRTGDGRNTEAFF
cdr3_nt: TGCGCCAGCACCCGGACAGGGGACGGCCGAAACACTGAAGCTTTCTTT

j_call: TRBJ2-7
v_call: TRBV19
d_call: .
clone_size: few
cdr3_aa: CASSLTADSYEQYF
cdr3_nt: TGTGCCAGTAGTTTAACCGCCGACAGCTACGAGCAGTACTTC

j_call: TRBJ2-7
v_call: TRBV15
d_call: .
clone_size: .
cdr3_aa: CATSRDMGDYEQYF
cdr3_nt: TGTGCCACCAGCAGAGATATGGGGGACTACGAGCAGTACTTC

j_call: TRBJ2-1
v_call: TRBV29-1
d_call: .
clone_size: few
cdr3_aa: CSVEGGIHNEQFF
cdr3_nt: TGCAGCGTTGAAGGCGGGATACACAATGAGCAGTTCTTC

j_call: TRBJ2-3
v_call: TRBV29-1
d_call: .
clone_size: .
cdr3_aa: CSVVSGPVDTQYF
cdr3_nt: TGCAGCGTTGTTTCAGGGCCGGTAGATACGCAGTATTTT

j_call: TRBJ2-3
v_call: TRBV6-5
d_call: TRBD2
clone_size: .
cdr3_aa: CASSYGGRGGTQYF
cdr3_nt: TGTGCCAGCAGTTACGGTGGGAGGGGTGGTACGCAGTATTTT

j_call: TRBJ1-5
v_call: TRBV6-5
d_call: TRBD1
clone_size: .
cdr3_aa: CASSWSTGGHQPQHF
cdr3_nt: TGTGCCAGCAGTTGGTCGACAGGGGGACATCAGCCCCAGCATTTT

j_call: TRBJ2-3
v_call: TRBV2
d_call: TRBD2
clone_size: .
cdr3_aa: CASNSGGRAVDTQYF
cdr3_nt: TGTGCCAGCAATAGTGGCGGGAGGGCCGTAGATACGCAGTATTTT

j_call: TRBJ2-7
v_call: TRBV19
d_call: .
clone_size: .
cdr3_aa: CASSTSTGSYEQYF
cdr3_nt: TGTGCCAGTAGTACGTCGACAGGTTCCTACGAGCAGTACTTC

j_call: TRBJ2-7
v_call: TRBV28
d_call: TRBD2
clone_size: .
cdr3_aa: CASTGAGETYEQYF
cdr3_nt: TGTGCCAGCACCGGAGCGGGAGAGACCTACGAGCAGTACTTC

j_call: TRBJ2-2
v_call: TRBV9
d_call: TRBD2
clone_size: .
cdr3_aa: CASSVEGLVVGELFF
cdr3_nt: TGTGCCAGCAGCGTAGAAGGACTAGTGGTCGGGGAGCTGTTTTTT

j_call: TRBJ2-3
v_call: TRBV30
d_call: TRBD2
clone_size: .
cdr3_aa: CAHGTSGRGDTQYF
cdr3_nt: TGTGCCCACGGGACTAGCGGGAGGGGAGATACGCAGTATTTT

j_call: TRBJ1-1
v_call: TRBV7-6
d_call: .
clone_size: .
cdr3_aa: CASSSLFEPEAFF
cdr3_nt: TGTGCCAGCAGCTCCCTTTTTGAGCCTGAAGCTTTCTTT

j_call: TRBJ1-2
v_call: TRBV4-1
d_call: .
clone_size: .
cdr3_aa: CASSSPGTPERGYTF
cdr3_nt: TGCGCCAGCAGCTCACCCGGGACGCCAGAGAGGGGCTACACCTTC

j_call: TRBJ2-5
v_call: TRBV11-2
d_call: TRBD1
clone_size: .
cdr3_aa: CASRSQGRETQYF
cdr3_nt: TGTGCCAGCAGATCACAGGGGCGGGAGACCCAGTACTTC

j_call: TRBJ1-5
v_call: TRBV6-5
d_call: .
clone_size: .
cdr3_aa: CASSPRQNQPQHF
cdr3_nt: TGTGCCAGCAGTCCACGACAGAATCAGCCCCAGCATTTT

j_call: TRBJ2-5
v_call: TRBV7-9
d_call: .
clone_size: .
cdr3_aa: CASSFHRDQETQYF
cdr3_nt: TGTGCCAGCAGCTTCCACAGGGACCAAGAGACCCAGTACTTC

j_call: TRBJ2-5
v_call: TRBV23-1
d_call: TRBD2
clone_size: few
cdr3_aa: CASSRPLQAGEGETQYF
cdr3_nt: TGCGCCAGCAGTCGACCCCTTCAAGCGGGAGAGGGAGAGACCCAGTACTTC

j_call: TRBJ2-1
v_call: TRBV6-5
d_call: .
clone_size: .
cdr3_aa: CASSDVLEVYNEQFF
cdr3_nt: TGTGCCAGCAGCGATGTGCTAGAGGTCTACAATGAGCAGTTCTTC